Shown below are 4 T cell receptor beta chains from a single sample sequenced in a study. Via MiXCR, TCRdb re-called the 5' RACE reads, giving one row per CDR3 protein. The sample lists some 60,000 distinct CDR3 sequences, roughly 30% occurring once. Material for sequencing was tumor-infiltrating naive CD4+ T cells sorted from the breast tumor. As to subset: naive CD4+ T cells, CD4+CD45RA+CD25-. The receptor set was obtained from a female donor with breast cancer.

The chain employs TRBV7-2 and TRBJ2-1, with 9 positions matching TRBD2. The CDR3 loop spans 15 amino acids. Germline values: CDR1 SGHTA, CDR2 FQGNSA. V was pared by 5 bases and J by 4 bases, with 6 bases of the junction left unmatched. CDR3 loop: CASSQLAGSYNEQFF. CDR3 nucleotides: TGTGCCAGCAGCCAACTAGCGGGCTCTTACAATGAGCAGTTCTTC.

The CDR3 sequence: CASSLELAGAGELFF. DNA of the CDR3: TGCGCCAGCAGCTTGGAACTAGCGGGAGCCGGGGAGCTGTTTTTT. The rearrangement links TRBV5-1 to TRBJ2-2; 11 bases match TRBD2. The length of the CDR3 is 15 residues. Trimming cost V 0 bases and J 6 bases; bases outside gene matches: 1. CDR1 SGHRS and CDR2 YFSETQ come from the germline V gene.

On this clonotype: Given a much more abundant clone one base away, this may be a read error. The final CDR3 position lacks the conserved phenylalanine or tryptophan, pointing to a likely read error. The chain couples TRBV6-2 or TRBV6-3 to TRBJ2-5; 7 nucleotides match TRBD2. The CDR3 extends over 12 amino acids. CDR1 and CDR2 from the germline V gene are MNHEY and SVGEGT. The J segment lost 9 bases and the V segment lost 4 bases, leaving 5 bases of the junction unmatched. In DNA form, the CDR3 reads TGTGCCAGCAGTTCGGCGGGGAGGGCCCAGTACTCC. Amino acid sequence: CASSSAGRAQYS.

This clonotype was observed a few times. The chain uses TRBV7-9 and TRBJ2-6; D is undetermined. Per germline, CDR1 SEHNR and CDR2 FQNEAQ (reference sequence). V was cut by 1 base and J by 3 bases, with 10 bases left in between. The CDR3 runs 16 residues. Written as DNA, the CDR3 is TGTGCCAGCAGCTTAGGGCACTTCCGTGGGGCCAACGTCCTGACTTTC. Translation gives CASSLGHFRGANVLTF.